The entry that follows covers one T cell receptor (beta chain) sequence. This record comes from a study of identical twins. Trimming cost V 6 bases and J 7 bases; bases outside gene matches: 3. The CDR3 is 14 residues long. Germline V gene sequence: CDR1 WSHSY, CDR2 SAAADI. Template switching added a universal primer binding site, and final cDNA carried unique molecular identifiers. MiXCR was run by TCRdb on the 5' RACE reads, yielding one entry per CDR3 protein. The sample has roughly 1.6 million distinct CDR3 sequences, roughly 35% seen once. The sample was cord blood. V and J are TRBV10-2 and TRBJ2-3, with TRBD2 matching 14 bases. This clonotype was sampled from a newborn girl in good health. CDR3 sequence: CASRGTSGGYTQYF. CDR3 coding DNA: TGCGCCAGCAGGGGGACTAGCGGGGGATATACGCAGTATTTT.